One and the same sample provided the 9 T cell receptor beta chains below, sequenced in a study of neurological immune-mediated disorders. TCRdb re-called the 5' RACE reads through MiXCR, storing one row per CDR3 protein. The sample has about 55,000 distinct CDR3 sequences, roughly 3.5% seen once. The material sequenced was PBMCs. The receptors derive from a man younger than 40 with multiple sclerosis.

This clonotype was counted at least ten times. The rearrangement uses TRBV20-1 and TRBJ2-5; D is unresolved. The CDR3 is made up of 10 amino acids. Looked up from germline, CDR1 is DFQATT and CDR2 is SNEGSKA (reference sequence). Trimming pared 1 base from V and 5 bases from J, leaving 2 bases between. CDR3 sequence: CSARGETQYF. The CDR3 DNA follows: TGCAGTGCTAGAGGGGAGACCCAGTACTTC.

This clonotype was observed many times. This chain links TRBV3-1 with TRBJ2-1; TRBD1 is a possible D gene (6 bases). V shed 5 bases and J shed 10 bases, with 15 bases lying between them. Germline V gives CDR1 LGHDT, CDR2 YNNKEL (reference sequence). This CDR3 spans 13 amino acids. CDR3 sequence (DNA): TGTGCCAGCAGCACTCGAGGGGGAAGGGAGCAGTTCTTC. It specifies CASSTRGGREQFF.

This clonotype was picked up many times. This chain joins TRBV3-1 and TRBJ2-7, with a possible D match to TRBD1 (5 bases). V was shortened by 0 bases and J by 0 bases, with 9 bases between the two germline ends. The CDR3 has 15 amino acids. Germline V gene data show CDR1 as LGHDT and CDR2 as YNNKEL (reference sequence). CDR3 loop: CASSQEQAYSYEQYF. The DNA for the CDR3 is TGTGCCAGCAGCCAAGAACAGGCTTACTCCTACGAGCAGTACTTC.

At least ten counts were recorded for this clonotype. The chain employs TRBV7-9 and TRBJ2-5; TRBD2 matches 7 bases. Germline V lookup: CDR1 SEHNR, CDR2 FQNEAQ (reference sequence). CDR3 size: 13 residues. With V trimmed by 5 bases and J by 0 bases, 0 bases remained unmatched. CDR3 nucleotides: TGTGCCAGCAGCGGGGGGGACCAAGAGACCCAGTACTTC. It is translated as CASSGGDQETQYF.

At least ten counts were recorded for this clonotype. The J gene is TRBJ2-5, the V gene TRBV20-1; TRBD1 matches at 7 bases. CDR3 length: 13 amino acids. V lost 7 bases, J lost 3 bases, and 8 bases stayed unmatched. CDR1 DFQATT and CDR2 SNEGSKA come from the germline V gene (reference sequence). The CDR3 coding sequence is TGCAGTGGTAAACAGGGGAACGAAGAGACCCAGTACTTC. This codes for CSGKQGNEETQYF.

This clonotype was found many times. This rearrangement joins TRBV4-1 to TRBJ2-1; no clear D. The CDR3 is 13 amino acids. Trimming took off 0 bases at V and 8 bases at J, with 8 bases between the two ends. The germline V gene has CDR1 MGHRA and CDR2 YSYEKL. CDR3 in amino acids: CASSQEAWDEQFF. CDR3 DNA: TGCGCCAGCAGCCAAGAGGCTTGGGATGAGCAGTTCTTC.

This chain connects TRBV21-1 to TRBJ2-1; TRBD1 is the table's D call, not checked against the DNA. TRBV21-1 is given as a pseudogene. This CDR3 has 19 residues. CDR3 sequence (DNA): TGTTCCAGCAGCAAAGGTGAAGGGGGCTTTTGTCCCACCTACAATGAGCAGTTCTTC. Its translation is CSSSKGEGGFCPTYNEQFF.

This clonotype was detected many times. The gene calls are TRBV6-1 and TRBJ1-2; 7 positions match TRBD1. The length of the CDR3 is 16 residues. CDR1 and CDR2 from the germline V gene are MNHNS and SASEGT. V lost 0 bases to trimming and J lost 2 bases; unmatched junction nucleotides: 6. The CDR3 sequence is CASSEALQQGNYGYTF. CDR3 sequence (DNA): TGTGCCAGCAGTGAAGCGCTTCAACAGGGGAACTATGGCTACACCTTC.

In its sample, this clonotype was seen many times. The CDR3 spells CASSYSDRGRGNTEAFF. In nucleotides, the CDR3 is TGTGCCAGCAGTTACTCTGACAGAGGGAGGGGGAACACTGAAGCTTTCTTT. This chain joins TRBV6-5 and TRBJ1-1; TRBD1 might be the D (5 bases). This CDR3 has 17 residues. Germline loops: CDR1 MNHEY, CDR2 SVGAGI. The ends were cut back, 0 bases at V and 1 base at J, with 15 bases in the middle.